This T cell receptor (beta chain) was captured by sequencing in a study of neurological immune-mediated disorders. Study results and limitations: HTLV-1-associated myelopathy ranked highest for TCR clonal expansion and multiple sclerosis lowest, beneath healthy controls. Private repertoires in all groups were suggested, as expanded clones shared no CDR3 amino acid sequences across subjects.

The unsorted libraries were generated from a total of 2 million PBMCs, which had been stored in RNAlater at -80 C. TCRdb reanalysed the 5' RACE reads using MiXCR and keeps one entry per CDR3 protein. Of around 65,000 distinct CDR3 sequences detected, more than 4.5% appear once; the ten largest clones hold about 5.3%. Germline assignment: CDR1 WNHNN and CDR2 SYGVQD (reference sequence). This CDR3 contains 13 residues. Deletions cut 4 bases from V and 5 bases from J, with 8 bases between. This clonotype appeared many times. Its antigen is not known. The receptor was isolated from a human donor with multiple sclerosis. The donor label of this sample is uncertain. The V call is TRBV10-1, the J call TRBJ2-2; D gene uncertain. Material: PBMCs. CDR3 nucleotide sequence: TGCGCCAGCAGTGTAAAGCCGACCGGGGAGCTGTTTTTT. Its protein product is CASSVKPTGELFF.